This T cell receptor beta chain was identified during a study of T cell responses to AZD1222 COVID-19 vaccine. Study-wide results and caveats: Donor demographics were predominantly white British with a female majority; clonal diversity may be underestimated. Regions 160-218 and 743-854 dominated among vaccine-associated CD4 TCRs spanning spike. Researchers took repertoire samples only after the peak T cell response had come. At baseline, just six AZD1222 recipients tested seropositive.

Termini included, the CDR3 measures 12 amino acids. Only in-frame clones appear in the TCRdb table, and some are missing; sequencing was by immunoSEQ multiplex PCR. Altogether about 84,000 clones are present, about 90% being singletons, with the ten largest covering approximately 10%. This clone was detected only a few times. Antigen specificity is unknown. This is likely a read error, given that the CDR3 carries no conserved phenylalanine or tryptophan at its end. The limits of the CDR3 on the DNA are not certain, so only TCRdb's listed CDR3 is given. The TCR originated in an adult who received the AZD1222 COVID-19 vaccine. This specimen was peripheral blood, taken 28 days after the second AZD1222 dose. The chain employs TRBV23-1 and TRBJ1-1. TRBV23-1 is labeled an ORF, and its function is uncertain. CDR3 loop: CASSHPGGDTRG.